This T cell receptor (beta chain) was sequenced during a study of shared clonotypes between healthy human individuals. Every subset had its genomic DNA shared out evenly among several immunoSEQ plates. Clones were read by immunoSEQ multiplex PCR, and TCRdb kept only the in-frame ones, dropping some. Among 2 million to 2.5 million clones listed, around 95% were seen once. This CDR3 region has 12 residues. The V end lost 2 bases, the J end lost 9 bases, and 8 bases lay between the germline ends. CDR1 MNHEY and CDR2 SMNVEV come from the germline V gene (reference sequence). The V gene is TRBV27, the J gene TRBJ2-1; the D is unclear. This receptor was taken from a man aged 18 to 29 in good health. Sequenced: naive CD4+ T cells sorted from blood. Subset indicated: CD45RA+ positively selected. The chain's CDR3 is CASSLNRFEQFF. CDR3 bases: TGTGCCAGCAGTTTAAATCGGTTTGAGCAGTTCTTC.